Sequencing of this T cell receptor (beta chain) was carried out in a study of T cell responses to AZD1222 COVID-19 vaccine (dated by TCRdb to 2020 to 2022). For the wider study: TCR sequencing covered some 250 trial participants: 200 to 210 given two doses of AZD1222 and approximately 26 given two doses of MenACWY control vaccine. Trial participants were enrolled by age into subgroups of 18-55, 56-69 and 70-plus years, and around 150, 28 and 57 TCR-sequenced participants, respectively, were included in these subgroups. Broad study findings and their caveats: Most participants were white British and females outnumbered males, and the authors suggested that clonal diversity may have been underestimated. The whole spike protein was spanned by vaccine-associated CD4 TCRs, and dominant responses were seen in regions 160-218 and 743-854. Spike-specific TCR breadth and depth rose significantly after two AZD1222 doses compared with day 0 and with MenACWY recipients. Nearly half of unique spike-specific TCRs reportedly recognized epitopes outside regions mutated in the B.1.351 and B.1.1.7 variants. Because no day 14 peak-response samples were available, the repertoires could be characterized only after the peak T cell response. The 56-69-year group was small, and its depth increase did not reach significance, likely because of low power. Only a handful of AZD1222 recipients were SARS-CoV-2 seropositive at baseline, limiting conclusions about previously exposed vaccinees.

The CDR3 regions of human TCRbeta chains were analyzed by immunosequencing. Per the source publication's procedure: TCRs in the repertoires were compared against a reference library of SARS-CoV-2-specific TCRs that had been generated with the MIRA antigen-specificity platform. Breadth was defined as the fraction of unique TCRs that were SARS-CoV-2-associated. Depth was defined as the fraction of total T cells that were SARS-CoV-2-associated. Using the MIRA data, every spike-specific TCR was mapped to the spike region that the TCR reacted to and assigned to either a CD4 or a CD8 class. Log10-transformed breadth and depth values were compared by one-way ANOVA with Sidak's multiple comparisons tests. As stored in TCRdb, this immuneACCESS dataset retains in-frame rearrangements with V and J assigned. A fraction of the clones does not appear; measured against another copy, unresolved V genes explain less than half of the discrepancy, and the remainder lacks a known reason. From that table come the V and J calls and clone size; the DNA was used to work out D and trimming. The table for this sample lists about 80,000 clones; approximately 85% of them were counted only once. Over 9.5% of the sample lies in the top ten.

Note on this clone: This receptor's antigen is unknown. No base quality values were provided; no much bigger clone lies one nucleotide off.

In light of the paper, this sample's time point label describes: about 28 days (+/-7) after the second vaccine dose. AZD1222 recipients whose second dose came at about 4 weeks and those whose second dose came at about 12 weeks were combined into one group, since spike-specific TCR depth and breadth did not differ between the two schedules. The vaccinee samples were drawn from two UK trials, COV001 and COV002, one of which was a single-blind randomized controlled phase 2/3 trial testing AZD1222 (ChAdOx1 nCoV-19) in healthy adults. For TCRbeta chain sequencing, PBMC samples from trial participants were taken at day 0 and at day 28 after the second dose. At the junction V is shortened by 3 bases and J by 5 bases; bases outside the gene matches: 18. The germline V gene yields SGHTA for CDR1 and FQGNSA for CDR2. The cysteine opens and the phenylalanine closes a CDR3 of 19 amino acids. Only the CDR3 part of the read is kept: 57 bases, read in frame from the first base.

The clonotype originates from an adult who received the AZD1222 COVID-19 vaccine. This chain is built from TRBV7-2 and TRBJ2-3, with 9 bases aligning to TRBD1. The specimen was peripheral blood, collected 28 days after the second AZD1222 dose. The DNA sequence is given as TGTGCCAGCAGCTTTTACCCCCCGGGACAGGGTTTTCTCCAAGATACGCAGTATTTT. Translated, this is CASSFYPPGQGFLQDTQYF.